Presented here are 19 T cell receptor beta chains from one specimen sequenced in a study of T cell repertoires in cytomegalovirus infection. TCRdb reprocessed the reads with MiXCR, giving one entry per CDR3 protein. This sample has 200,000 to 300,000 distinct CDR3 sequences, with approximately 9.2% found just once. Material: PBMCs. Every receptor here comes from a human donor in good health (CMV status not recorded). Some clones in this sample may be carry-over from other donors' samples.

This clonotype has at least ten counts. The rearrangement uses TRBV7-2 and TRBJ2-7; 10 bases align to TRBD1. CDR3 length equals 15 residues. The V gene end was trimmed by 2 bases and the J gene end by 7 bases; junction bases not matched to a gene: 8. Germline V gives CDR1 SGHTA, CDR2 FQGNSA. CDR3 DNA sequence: TGTGCCAGCAGCTTACAGGACAGGGGGTTAGGGGAGCAGTACTTC. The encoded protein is CASSLQDRGLGEQYF.

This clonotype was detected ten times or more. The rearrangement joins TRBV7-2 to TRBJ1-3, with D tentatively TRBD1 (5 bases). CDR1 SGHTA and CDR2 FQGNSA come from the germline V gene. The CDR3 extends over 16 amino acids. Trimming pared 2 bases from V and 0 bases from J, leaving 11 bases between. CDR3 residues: CASSLKTASSGNTIYF. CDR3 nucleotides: TGTGCCAGCAGCTTAAAGACAGCAAGCTCTGGAAACACCATATATTTT. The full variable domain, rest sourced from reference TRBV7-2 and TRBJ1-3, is GAGVSQSPSNKVTEKGKDVELRCDPISGHTALYWYRQSLGQGLEFLIYFQGNSAPDKSGLPSDRFSAERTGGSVSTLTIQRTQQEDSAVYLCASSLKTASSGNTIYFGEGSWLTVV.

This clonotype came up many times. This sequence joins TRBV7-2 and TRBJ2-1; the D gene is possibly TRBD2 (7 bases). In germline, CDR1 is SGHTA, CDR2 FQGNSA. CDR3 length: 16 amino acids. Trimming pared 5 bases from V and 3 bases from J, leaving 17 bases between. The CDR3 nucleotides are TGTGCCAGCAGCCCCACCCACGGGGGGCTCTACAATGAGCAGTTCTTC. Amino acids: CASSPTHGGLYNEQFF.

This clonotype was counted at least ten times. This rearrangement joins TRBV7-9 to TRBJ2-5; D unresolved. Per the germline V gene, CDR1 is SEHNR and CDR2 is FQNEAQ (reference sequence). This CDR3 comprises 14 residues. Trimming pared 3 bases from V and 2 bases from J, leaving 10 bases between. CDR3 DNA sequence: TGTGCCAGCAGCTTGTCTTCAGGTCAAGAGACCCAGTACTTC. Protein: CASSLSSGQETQYF.

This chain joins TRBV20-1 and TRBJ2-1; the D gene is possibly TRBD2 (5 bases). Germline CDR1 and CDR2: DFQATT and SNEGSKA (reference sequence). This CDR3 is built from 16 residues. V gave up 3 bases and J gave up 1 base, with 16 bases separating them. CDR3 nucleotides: TGCAGTGCTAGGGAGTCTAGCCCCCTGTCCTACAATGAGCAGTTCTTC. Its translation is CSARESSPLSYNEQFF.

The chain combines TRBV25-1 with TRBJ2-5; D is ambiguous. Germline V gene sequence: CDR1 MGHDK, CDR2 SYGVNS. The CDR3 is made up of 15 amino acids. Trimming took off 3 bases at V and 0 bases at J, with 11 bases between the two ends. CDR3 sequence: CASSDPTQHQETQYF. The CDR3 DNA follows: TGTGCCAGCAGTGACCCTACACAGCACCAAGAGACCCAGTACTTC.

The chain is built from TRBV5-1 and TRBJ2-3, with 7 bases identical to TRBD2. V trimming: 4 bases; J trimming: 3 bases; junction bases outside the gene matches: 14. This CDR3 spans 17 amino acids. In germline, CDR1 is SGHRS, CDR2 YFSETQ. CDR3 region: CASSPLKITGGTDTQYF. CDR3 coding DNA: TGCGCCAGCAGCCCACTTAAAATAACGGGGGGAACAGATACGCAGTATTTT.

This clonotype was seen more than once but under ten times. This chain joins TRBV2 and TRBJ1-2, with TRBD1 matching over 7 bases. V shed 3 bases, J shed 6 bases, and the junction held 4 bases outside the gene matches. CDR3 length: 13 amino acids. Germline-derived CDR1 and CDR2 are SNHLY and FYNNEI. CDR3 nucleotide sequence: TGTGCCAGCAGTGAGCGGCAGGGGGATGGCTACACCTTC. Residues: CASSERQGDGYTF.

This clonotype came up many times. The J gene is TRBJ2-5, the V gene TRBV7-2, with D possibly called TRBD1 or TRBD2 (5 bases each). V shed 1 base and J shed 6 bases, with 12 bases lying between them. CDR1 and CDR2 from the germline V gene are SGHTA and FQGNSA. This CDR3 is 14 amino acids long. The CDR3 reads CASSLVAGTQTQYF. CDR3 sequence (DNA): TGTGCCAGCAGCTTAGTCGCAGGGACGCAGACCCAGTACTTC.

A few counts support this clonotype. CDR3: CASSDGGSSYEQYF. The CDR3 coding sequence is TGTGCCAGCAGTGACGGCGGGAGCTCCTACGAGCAGTACTTC. The V gene is TRBV6-1, the J gene TRBJ2-7, with 7 bases identical to TRBD2. V dropped 3 bases and J dropped 0; count of bases not matched to a gene: 2. The CDR3 totals 14 residues. The germline V gene encodes CDR1 MNHNS and CDR2 SASEGT.

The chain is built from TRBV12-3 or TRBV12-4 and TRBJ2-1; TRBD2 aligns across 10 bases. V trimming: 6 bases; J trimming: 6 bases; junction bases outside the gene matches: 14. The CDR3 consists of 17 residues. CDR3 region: CASSPVNLAGVSNEQFF. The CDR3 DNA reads TGTGCCAGCAGCCCCGTCAATCTAGCGGGGGTAAGCAATGAGCAGTTCTTC.

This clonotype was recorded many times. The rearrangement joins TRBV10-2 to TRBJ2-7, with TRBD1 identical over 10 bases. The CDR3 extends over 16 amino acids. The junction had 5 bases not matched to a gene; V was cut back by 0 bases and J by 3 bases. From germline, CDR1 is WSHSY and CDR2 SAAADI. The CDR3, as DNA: TGCGCCAGCAGTGAGTCCCGGGGACAGGGGATCTACGAGCAGTACTTC. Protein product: CASSESRGQGIYEQYF.

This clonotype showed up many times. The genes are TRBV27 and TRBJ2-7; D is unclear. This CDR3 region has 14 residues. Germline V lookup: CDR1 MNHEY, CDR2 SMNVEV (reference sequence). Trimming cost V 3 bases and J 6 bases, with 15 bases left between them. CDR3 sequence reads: CASSFPAASGEQYF. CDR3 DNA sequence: TGTGCCAGCAGTTTCCCCGCGGCGTCTGGCGAGCAGTACTTC.

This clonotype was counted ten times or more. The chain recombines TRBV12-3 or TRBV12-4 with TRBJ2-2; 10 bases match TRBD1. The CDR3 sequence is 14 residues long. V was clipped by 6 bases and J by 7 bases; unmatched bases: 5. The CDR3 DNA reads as TGTGCCAGCAGAGGGACAGGGGTGAGCGGGGAGCTGTTTTTT. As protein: CASRGTGVSGELFF.

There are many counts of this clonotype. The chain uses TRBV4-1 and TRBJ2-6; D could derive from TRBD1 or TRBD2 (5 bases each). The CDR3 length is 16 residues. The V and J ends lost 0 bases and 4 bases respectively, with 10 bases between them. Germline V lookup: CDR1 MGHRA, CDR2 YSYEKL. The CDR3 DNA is TGCGCCAGCAGCCAAGATGAGGGGACGGGGGCCAACGTCCTGACTTTC. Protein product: CASSQDEGTGANVLTF.

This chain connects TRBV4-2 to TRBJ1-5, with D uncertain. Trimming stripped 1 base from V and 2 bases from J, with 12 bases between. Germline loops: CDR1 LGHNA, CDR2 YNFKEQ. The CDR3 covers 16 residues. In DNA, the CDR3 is TGTGCCAGCAGCCAAGGATTCATGGGTGGCAATCAGCCCCAGCATTTT. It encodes CASSQGFMGGNQPQHF.

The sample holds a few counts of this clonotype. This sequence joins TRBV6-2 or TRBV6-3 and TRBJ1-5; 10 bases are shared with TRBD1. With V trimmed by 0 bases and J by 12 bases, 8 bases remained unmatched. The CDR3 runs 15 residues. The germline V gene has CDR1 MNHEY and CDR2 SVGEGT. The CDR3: CASSYSAGTGDLQHF. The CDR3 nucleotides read TGTGCCAGCAGTTACTCGGCCGGGACAGGGGACCTCCAGCATTTT.

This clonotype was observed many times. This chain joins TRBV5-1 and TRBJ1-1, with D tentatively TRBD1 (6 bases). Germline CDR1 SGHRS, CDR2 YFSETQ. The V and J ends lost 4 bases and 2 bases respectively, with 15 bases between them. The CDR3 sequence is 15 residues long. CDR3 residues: CASSVTGLGNTEAFF. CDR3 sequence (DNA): TGCGCCAGCAGCGTTACAGGGTTAGGAAACACTGAAGCTTTCTTT. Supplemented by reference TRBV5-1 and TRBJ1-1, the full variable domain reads KAGVTQTPRYLIKTRGQQVTLSCSPISGHRSVSWYQQTPGQGLQFLFEYFSETQRNKGNFPGRFSGRQFSNSRSEMNVSTLELGDSALYLCASSVTGLGNTEAFFGQGTRLTVV.

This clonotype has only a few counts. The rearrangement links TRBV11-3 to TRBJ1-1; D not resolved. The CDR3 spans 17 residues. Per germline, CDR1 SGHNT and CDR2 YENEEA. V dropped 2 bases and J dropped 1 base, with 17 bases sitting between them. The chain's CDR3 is CASSLTVLGRANTEAFF. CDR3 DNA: TGTGCCAGCAGCTTAACCGTTCTCGGACGGGCGAACACTGAAGCTTTCTTT.